The rows below give T cell receptor beta chains drawn from one sample of a study of OX40 agonist ivuxolimab in advanced cancers. The data were produced by immunoSEQ multiplex PCR, yet TCRdb's version contains in-frame clones alone and is incomplete. The sample yields tens of thousands of clones, about nine tenths seen once. The material sequenced was CD4+ or CD8+ T cells sorted from blood, taken in a trial of the OX40 agonist ivuxolimab. The origin of the receptors is an adult with an advanced solid tumor such as melanoma, head and neck, liver or kidney cancer. CDR3s include the opening cysteine and the closing phenylalanine or tryptophan. A D gene is named only where the DNA matches it firmly. Size is stated for part of the rows, as once, few or many counts, or as a class when the clone is expanded.

v_gene: TRBV19; d_gene: -; abundance: -; j_gene: TRBJ1-5; CDR3nt: TGTGCCAGTCAGGGGACTTATAGCAATCAGCCCCAGCATTTT; CDR3aa: CASQGTYSNQPQHF
v_gene: TRBV4-1; d_gene: -; abundance: -; j_gene: TRBJ1-2; CDR3nt: TGCGCCAGCAGCCAAGGGGTATCCTTTTCTGATGGCTACACCTTC; CDR3aa: CASSQGVSFSDGYTF
v_gene: TRBV4-2; d_gene: -; abundance: -; j_gene: TRBJ2-1; CDR3nt: TGTGCCAGCAGCCAAGAGACCTCCTACAATGAGCAGTTCTTC; CDR3aa: CASSQETSYNEQFF
v_gene: TRBV27; d_gene: TRBD2; abundance: -; j_gene: TRBJ2-1; CDR3nt: TGTGCCAGCAGTTGGGGAGGGACTGGGTACAATGAGCAGTTCTTC; CDR3aa: CASSWGGTGYNEQFF
v_gene: TRBV27; d_gene: -; abundance: -; j_gene: TRBJ2-7; CDR3nt: TGTGCCAGCAGTTTAGTAACCTGGGGCAGGAGGAACTCCTACGAGCAGTACTTC; CDR3aa: CASSLVTWGRRNSYEQYF
v_gene: TRBV11-2; d_gene: -; abundance: -; j_gene: TRBJ1-5; CDR3nt: TGTGCCAGCAGCTTAGATGGGTCGGGGCAACCCCAGCATTTT; CDR3aa: CASSLDGSGQPQHF
v_gene: TRBV6-1; d_gene: -; abundance: -; j_gene: TRBJ2-1; CDR3nt: TGTGCCAGCAACCGAGGACGTGAGCAGTTCTTC; CDR3aa: CASNRGREQFF
v_gene: TRBV5-6; d_gene: -; abundance: -; j_gene: TRBJ2-1; CDR3nt: TGTGCCAGCAGCTCGGCAGGCTACCTTAGGAATGAGCAGTTCTTC; CDR3aa: CASSSAGYLRNEQFF
v_gene: TRBV19; d_gene: -; abundance: -; j_gene: TRBJ2-1; CDR3nt: TGTGCCAGTAGTATAGATACGGGCAGACCTAATGAGCAGTTCTTC; CDR3aa: CASSIDTGRPNEQFF
v_gene: TRBV7-2; d_gene: -; abundance: -; j_gene: TRBJ2-1; CDR3nt: TGTGCCAGCAGCTTGGCATTAGGCGGGGACTGGGATGAGCAGTTCTTC; CDR3aa: CASSLALGGDWDEQFF
v_gene: TRBV9; d_gene: -; abundance: -; j_gene: TRBJ1-1; CDR3nt: TGTGCCAGCAGCTTAAGTCGGGGAGGGTTGGGACACACTGAAGCTTTCTTT; CDR3aa: CASSLSRGGLGHTEAFF
v_gene: TRBV5-6; d_gene: -; abundance: once; j_gene: TRBJ2-6; CDR3nt: TGTGCCAGCAGCTTGGGGGGAATTAGCTCTGGGGCCAACGTCCTGACTTTC; CDR3aa: CASSLGGISSGANVLTF
v_gene: TRBV9; d_gene: -; abundance: -; j_gene: TRBJ1-1; CDR3nt: TGTGCCAGCAGCCCCCATGGCCCCACTGAAGCTTTCTTT; CDR3aa: CASSPHGPTEAFF
v_gene: TRBV27; d_gene: TRBD2; abundance: -; j_gene: TRBJ2-7; CDR3nt: TGTGCCAGCAGACCCAGCGGGAGTCCTTCCTACGAGCAGTACTTC; CDR3aa: CASRPSGSPSYEQYF
v_gene: TRBV7-9; d_gene: TRBD2; abundance: -; j_gene: TRBJ2-7; CDR3nt: TGTGCCAGCAGCTCGGCTAGCGGGAGGGGTTACGAGCAGTACTTC; CDR3aa: CASSSASGRGYEQYF
v_gene: TRBV6-1; d_gene: TRBD2; abundance: -; j_gene: TRBJ2-1; CDR3nt: TGTGCCAGCAGTGAAGAACCCTCTAGCGGACTGGGGCAGTTCTTC; CDR3aa: CASSEEPSSGLGQFF
v_gene: TRBV6-1; d_gene: -; abundance: -; j_gene: TRBJ2-2; CDR3nt: TGTGCCAGCAGTATTACAGGAAACACCGGGGAGCTGTTTTTT; CDR3aa: CASSITGNTGELFF
v_gene: TRBV4-1; d_gene: -; abundance: -; j_gene: TRBJ2-7; CDR3nt: TGCGCCAGCAGCCAAGAGGCCCGGGCAGACAACTCCTACGAGCAGTACTTC; CDR3aa: CASSQEARADNSYEQYF
v_gene: TRBV19; d_gene: TRBD1; abundance: -; j_gene: TRBJ1-2; CDR3nt: TGTGCCAGTAGTAGGGGGACAGTTTATGGCTACACCTTC; CDR3aa: CASSRGTVYGYTF
v_gene: TRBV2; d_gene: -; abundance: -; j_gene: TRBJ2-1; CDR3nt: TGTGCCAGCAGTGATCGCGGGGTTTACAATGAGCAGTTCTTC; CDR3aa: CASSDRGVYNEQFF
v_gene: TRBV7-8; d_gene: TRBD1; abundance: -; j_gene: TRBJ1-5; CDR3nt: TGTGCCAGCAGCTTGGCATTCGGGACAGATAGCAATCAGCCCCAGCATTTT; CDR3aa: CASSLAFGTDSNQPQHF
v_gene: TRBV7-2; d_gene: -; abundance: -; j_gene: TRBJ2-5; CDR3nt: TGTGCCAGCAGCTTAGTTAGTCTGGCGGCCGAGACCCAGTACTTC; CDR3aa: CASSLVSLAAETQYF
v_gene: TRBV18; d_gene: TRBD1; abundance: -; j_gene: TRBJ1-4; CDR3nt: TGTGCCAGCTCACCACCAACAGGGGTTAATGAAAAACTGTTTTTT; CDR3aa: CASSPPTGVNEKLFF
v_gene: TRBV2; d_gene: -; abundance: -; j_gene: TRBJ1-5; CDR3nt: TGTGCCAGCAGTGAGGCCGGGGAGGGGGGCCAGCCCCAGCATTTT; CDR3aa: CASSEAGEGGQPQHF
v_gene: TRBV28; d_gene: -; abundance: -; j_gene: TRBJ1-5; CDR3nt: TGTGCCAGCAGTTTTCTGGCAGTTTATAGCAATCAGCCCCAGCATTTT; CDR3aa: CASSFLAVYSNQPQHF
v_gene: TRBV6-1; d_gene: TRBD2; abundance: -; j_gene: TRBJ2-7; CDR3nt: TGTGCCAGCAGTGAATGGAGCGGGAGGGTCTACGAGCAGTACTTC; CDR3aa: CASSEWSGRVYEQYF
v_gene: TRBV18; d_gene: TRBD1; abundance: -; j_gene: TRBJ1-4; CDR3nt: TGTGCCAGCTCACCTTCGGACAGGGGGTTTGCGACTAATGAAAAACTGTTTTTT; CDR3aa: CASSPSDRGFATNEKLFF
v_gene: TRBV7-3; d_gene: -; abundance: -; j_gene: TRBJ2-1; CDR3nt: TGTGCCAGCAGCTTGGGGGGAATGTACAATGAGCAGTTCTTC; CDR3aa: CASSLGGMYNEQFF
v_gene: TRBV18; d_gene: -; abundance: -; j_gene: TRBJ1-1; CDR3nt: TGTGCCAGCTCACCCCGCGGGCGGCAAACTGAAGCTTTCTTT; CDR3aa: CASSPRGRQTEAFF
v_gene: TRBV9; d_gene: -; abundance: once; j_gene: TRBJ2-3; CDR3nt: TGTGCCAGCAGCGTAGGGGCAGGGTTGGATACGCAGTATTTT; CDR3aa: CASSVGAGLDTQYF
v_gene: TRBV5-4; d_gene: -; abundance: -; j_gene: TRBJ2-3; CDR3nt: TGTGCCAGCCCCTTGGAGGGCACAGATACGCAGTATTTT; CDR3aa: CASPLEGTDTQYF
v_gene: TRBV6-5; d_gene: -; abundance: -; j_gene: TRBJ2-2; CDR3nt: TGTGCCAGCAGTTACCCAGGAACCGGGGAGCTGTTTTTT; CDR3aa: CASSYPGTGELFF
v_gene: TRBV11-2; d_gene: -; abundance: -; j_gene: TRBJ2-7; CDR3nt: TGTGCCAGCAGCTTATCGGGGGGCGCGTTATACGAGCAGTACTTC; CDR3aa: CASSLSGGALYEQYF
v_gene: TRBV9; d_gene: -; abundance: -; j_gene: TRBJ2-3; CDR3nt: TGTGCCAGCAGCGACATAGCGGTGGGGGATACGCAGTATTTT; CDR3aa: CASSDIAVGDTQYF
v_gene: TRBV4-1; d_gene: -; abundance: -; j_gene: TRBJ1-1; CDR3nt: TGCGCCAGCAGTTACGGACTGGAGACTGAAGCTTTCTTT; CDR3aa: CASSYGLETEAFF
v_gene: TRBV19; d_gene: TRBD2; abundance: -; j_gene: TRBJ2-5; CDR3nt: TGTGCCAGTAGTATAGGTTTCAGCGGGAGTGAGACCCAGTACTTC; CDR3aa: CASSIGFSGSETQYF
v_gene: TRBV11-2; d_gene: TRBD2; abundance: -; j_gene: TRBJ2-3; CDR3nt: TGTGCCAGCAGCTACGGGACTAGCGAAGGAACAGATACGCAGTATTTT; CDR3aa: CASSYGTSEGTDTQYF
v_gene: TRBV4-1; d_gene: -; abundance: -; j_gene: TRBJ2-7; CDR3nt: TGCGCCAGCAGCACTCGGGACCGAGACTACGAGCAGTACTTC; CDR3aa: CASSTRDRDYEQYF
v_gene: TRBV6-5; d_gene: TRBD2; abundance: -; j_gene: TRBJ2-2; CDR3nt: TGTGCCAGCAGTTACGAGCGGGGGAAGACCGGGGAGCTGTTTTTT; CDR3aa: CASSYERGKTGELFF
v_gene: TRBV11-2; d_gene: -; abundance: -; j_gene: TRBJ2-7; CDR3nt: TGTGCCAGCAGCACACACTACGAGCAGTACTTC; CDR3aa: CASSTHYEQYF
v_gene: TRBV28; d_gene: -; abundance: -; j_gene: TRBJ1-1; CDR3nt: TGTGCCAGCAGTTTTTTCAGGGGTCGAAACACTGAAGCTTTCTTT; CDR3aa: CASSFFRGRNTEAFF
v_gene: TRBV5-8; d_gene: -; abundance: few; j_gene: TRBJ1-4; CDR3nt: TGTGCCAGCAGCCCCGGGAGGGGCGGTGAAAAACTGTTTTTT; CDR3aa: CASSPGRGGEKLFF
v_gene: TRBV14; d_gene: -; abundance: -; j_gene: TRBJ2-7; CDR3nt: TGTGCCAGCAGACAAGCCTACGAGCAGTACTTC; CDR3aa: CASRQAYEQYF
v_gene: TRBV2; d_gene: -; abundance: -; j_gene: TRBJ1-1; CDR3nt: TGTGCCAGCAGTACTTCTGCGGACAAGAACACTGAAGCTTTCTTT; CDR3aa: CASSTSADKNTEAFF
v_gene: TRBV11-2; d_gene: -; abundance: -; j_gene: TRBJ2-7; CDR3nt: TGTGCCAGCAGCTTAAGGAGCTACGAGCAGTACTTC; CDR3aa: CASSLRSYEQYF
v_gene: TRBV5-6; d_gene: TRBD1; abundance: -; j_gene: TRBJ1-2; CDR3nt: TGTGCCAGCAGCTTGGGGGACAGCGCTTACTATGGCTACACCTTC; CDR3aa: CASSLGDSAYYGYTF
v_gene: TRBV28; d_gene: TRBD2; abundance: -; j_gene: TRBJ2-1; CDR3nt: TGTGCCAGCGGGCGAGCGTGGGAGGGCCTAGATACGTTGCAGTTCTTC; CDR3aa: CASGRAWEGLDTLQFF
v_gene: TRBV9; d_gene: -; abundance: -; j_gene: TRBJ1-4; CDR3nt: TGTGCCAGCAGCAACACCTTATCTGAAAAACTGTTTTTT; CDR3aa: CASSNTLSEKLFF
v_gene: TRBV4-1; d_gene: TRBD2; abundance: -; j_gene: TRBJ2-7; CDR3nt: TGCGCCAGCAGCGGGGCTCAAAGACTAGCGGGGTACGAGCAGTACTTC; CDR3aa: CASSGAQRLAGYEQYF
v_gene: TRBV27; d_gene: TRBD1; abundance: -; j_gene: TRBJ2-2; CDR3nt: TGTGCCAGCAGTTTATCCGAGGACAGGGTTGGGATTGGGGAGCTGTTTTTT; CDR3aa: CASSLSEDRVGIGELFF
v_gene: TRBV4-3; d_gene: TRBD1; abundance: -; j_gene: TRBJ2-6; CDR3nt: TGCGCCAGCAGCCAAGATGGGACAGGGGCATCTGGGGCCAACGTCCTGACTTTC; CDR3aa: CASSQDGTGASGANVLTF
v_gene: TRBV7-9; d_gene: TRBD2; abundance: once; j_gene: TRBJ2-7; CDR3nt: TGTGCCAGCAGCAGAGCGGGAGCTGCCTACGAGCAGTACTTC; CDR3aa: CASSRAGAAYEQYF